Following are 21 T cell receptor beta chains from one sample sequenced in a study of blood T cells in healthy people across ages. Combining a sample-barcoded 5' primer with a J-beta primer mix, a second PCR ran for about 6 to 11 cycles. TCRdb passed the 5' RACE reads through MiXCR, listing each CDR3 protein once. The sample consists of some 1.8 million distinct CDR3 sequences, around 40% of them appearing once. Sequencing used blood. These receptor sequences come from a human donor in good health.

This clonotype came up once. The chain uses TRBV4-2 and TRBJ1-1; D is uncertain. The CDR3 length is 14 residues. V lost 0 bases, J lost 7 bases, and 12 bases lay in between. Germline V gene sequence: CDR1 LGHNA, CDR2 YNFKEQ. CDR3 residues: CASSQDQNLGEAFF. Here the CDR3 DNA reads TGTGCCAGCAGCCAAGATCAGAATCTCGGTGAAGCTTTCTTT.

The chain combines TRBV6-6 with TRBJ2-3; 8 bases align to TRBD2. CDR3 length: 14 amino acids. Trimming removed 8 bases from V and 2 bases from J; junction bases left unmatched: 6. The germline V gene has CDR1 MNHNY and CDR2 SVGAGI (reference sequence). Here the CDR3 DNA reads TGTGCCAGCTCGAAGCGGGGGCCCACAGATACGCAGTATTTT. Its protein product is CASSKRGPTDTQYF.

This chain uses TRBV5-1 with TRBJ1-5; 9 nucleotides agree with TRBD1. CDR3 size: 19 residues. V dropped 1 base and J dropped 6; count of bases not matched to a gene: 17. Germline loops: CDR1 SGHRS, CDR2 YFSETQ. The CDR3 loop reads CASSLSNGQGSRGGQPQHF. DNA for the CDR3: TGCGCCAGCAGCTTGAGTAACGGACAGGGGTCTCGAGGCGGTCAGCCCCAGCATTTT.

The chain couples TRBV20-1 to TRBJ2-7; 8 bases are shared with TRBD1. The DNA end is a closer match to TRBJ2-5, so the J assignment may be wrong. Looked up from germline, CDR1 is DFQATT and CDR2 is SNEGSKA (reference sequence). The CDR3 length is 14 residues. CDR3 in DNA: TGCAGTGCTAGAGCCCAGGGGGCAGGCGAGACCCAGTACTTC. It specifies CSARAQGAGETQYF.

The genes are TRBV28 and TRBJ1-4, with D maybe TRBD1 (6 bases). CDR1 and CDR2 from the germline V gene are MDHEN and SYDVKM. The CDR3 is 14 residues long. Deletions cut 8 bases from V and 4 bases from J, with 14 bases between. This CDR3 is CASGSDSYNEKLFF. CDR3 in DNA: TGTGCCAGCGGATCGGACAGCTATAATGAAAAACTGTTTTTT.

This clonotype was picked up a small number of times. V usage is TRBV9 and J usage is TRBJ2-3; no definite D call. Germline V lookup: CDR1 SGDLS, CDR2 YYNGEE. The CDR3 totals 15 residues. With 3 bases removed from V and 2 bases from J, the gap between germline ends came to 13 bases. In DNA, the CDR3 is TGTGCCAGCAGCGCTCAGATAATCTCCACAGATACGCAGTATTTT. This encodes CASSAQIISTDTQYF.

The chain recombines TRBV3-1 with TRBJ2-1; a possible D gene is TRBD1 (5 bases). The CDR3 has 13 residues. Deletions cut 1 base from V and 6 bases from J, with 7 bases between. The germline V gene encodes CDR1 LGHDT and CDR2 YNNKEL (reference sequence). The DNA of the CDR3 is TGTGCCAGCAGCCAAGGACAGAGCAATGAGCAGTTCTTC. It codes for CASSQGQSNEQFF.

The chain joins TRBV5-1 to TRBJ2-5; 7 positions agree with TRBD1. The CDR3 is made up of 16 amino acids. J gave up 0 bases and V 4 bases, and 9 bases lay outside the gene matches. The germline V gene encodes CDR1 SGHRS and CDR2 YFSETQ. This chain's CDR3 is CASSSGQEPHQETQYF. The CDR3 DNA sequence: TGCGCCAGCAGCAGTGGACAGGAACCCCACCAAGAGACCCAGTACTTC.

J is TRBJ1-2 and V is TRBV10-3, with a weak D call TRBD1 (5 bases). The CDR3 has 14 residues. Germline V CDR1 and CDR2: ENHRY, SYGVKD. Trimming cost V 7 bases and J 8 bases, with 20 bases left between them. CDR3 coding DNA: TGTGCCATCATGGACGCGACAGTCCTTTACGGCTACACCTTC. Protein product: CAIMDATVLYGYTF.

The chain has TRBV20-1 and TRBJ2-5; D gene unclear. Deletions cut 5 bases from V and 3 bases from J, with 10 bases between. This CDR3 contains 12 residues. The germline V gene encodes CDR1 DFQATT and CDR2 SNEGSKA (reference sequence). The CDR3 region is CSASIWEETQYF. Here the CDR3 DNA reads TGCAGTGCTTCTATATGGGAAGAGACCCAGTACTTC.

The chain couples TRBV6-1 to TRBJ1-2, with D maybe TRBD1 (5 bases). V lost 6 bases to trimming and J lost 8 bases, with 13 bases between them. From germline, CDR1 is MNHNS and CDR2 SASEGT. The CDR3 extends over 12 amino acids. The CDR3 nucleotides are TGTGCCAGCAGCTGGGGGTTGCGGGGCTACACCTTC. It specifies CASSWGLRGYTF.

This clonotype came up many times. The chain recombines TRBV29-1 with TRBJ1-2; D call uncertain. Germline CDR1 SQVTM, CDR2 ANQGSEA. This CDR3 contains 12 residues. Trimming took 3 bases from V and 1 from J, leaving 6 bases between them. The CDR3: CSVEASNYGYTF. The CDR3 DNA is TGCAGCGTTGAGGCCAGTAACTATGGCTACACCTTC.

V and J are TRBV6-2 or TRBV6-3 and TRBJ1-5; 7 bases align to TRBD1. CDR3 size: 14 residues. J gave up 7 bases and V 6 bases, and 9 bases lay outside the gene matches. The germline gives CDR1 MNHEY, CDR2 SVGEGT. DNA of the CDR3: TGTGCCAGCAGAACCGGGACAGATAAACAGCCCCAGCATTTT. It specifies CASRTGTDKQPQHF.

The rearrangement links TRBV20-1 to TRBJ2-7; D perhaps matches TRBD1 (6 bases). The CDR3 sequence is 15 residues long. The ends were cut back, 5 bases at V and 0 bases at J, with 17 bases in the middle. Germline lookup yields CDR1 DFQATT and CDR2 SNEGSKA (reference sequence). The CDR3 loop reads CSASTDRISSYEQYF. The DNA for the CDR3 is TGCAGTGCTTCCACCGACAGGATAAGCTCCTACGAGCAGTACTTC.

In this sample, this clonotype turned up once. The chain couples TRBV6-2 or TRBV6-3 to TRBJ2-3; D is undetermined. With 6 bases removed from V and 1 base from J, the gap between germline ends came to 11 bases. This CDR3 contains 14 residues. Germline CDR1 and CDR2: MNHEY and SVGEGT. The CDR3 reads CASRLTSRTDTQYF. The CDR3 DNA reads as TGTGCCAGCAGGCTCACCTCTCGCACAGATACGCAGTATTTT.

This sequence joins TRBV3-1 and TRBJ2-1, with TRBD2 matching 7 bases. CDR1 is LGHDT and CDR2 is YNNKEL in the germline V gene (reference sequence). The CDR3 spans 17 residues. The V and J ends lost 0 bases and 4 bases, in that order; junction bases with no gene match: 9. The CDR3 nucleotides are TGTGCCAGCAGCCAAGATGAAGCGGGGAACTCTTACAATGAGCAGTTCTTC. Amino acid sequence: CASSQDEAGNSYNEQFF.

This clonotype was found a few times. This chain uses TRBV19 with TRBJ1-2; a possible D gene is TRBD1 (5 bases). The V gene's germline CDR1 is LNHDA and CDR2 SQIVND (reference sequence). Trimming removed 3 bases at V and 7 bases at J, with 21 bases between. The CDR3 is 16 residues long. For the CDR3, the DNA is TGTGCCAGTAGTATGGGGCTGCCAGGGAAGATCTTTGGCTACACCTTC. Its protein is CASSMGLPGKIFGYTF.

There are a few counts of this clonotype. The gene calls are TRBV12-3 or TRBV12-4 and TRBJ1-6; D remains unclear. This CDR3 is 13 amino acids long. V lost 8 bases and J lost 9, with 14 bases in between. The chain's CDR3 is CASGLQLTSPLHF. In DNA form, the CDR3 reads TGTGCCAGCGGGTTACAGTTGACTTCACCCCTCCACTTT.

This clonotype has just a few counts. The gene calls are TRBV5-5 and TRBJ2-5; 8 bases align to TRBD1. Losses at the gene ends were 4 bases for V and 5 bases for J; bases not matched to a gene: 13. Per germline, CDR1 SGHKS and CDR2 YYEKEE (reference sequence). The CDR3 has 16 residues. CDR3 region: CASSTHQNRGYETQYF. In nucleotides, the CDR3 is TGTGCCAGCAGCACACACCAAAACAGGGGGTACGAGACCCAGTACTTC.

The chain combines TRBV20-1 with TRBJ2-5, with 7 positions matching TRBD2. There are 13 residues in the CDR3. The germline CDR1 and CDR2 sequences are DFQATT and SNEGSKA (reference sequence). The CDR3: CTAGDPPLGTQYF. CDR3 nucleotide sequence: TGCACCGCGGGGGACCCACCACTGGGGACCCAGTACTTC.

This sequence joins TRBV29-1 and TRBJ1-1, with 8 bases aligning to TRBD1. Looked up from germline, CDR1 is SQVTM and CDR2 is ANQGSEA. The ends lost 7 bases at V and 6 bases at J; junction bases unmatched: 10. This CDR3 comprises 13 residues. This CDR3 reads CSEQGVLDAEAFF. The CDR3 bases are TGCAGCGAACAGGGGGTTTTGGACGCTGAAGCTTTCTTT.